Each of the 15 T cell receptor beta chains below was sequenced from the same sample in a study of T cell responses to AZD1222 COVID-19 vaccine. Some clones are missing from TCRdb's copy, which holds only in-frame ones; the method was immunoSEQ multiplex PCR. The sample includes more than 85,000 clones, around 85% seen only once; the top ten take approximately 8%. Here the sequenced sample was peripheral blood, taken on day 0 of AZD1222 vaccination. Every receptor here comes from an adult in good health.

The genes are TRBV6-2 or TRBV6-3 and TRBJ1-4, with TRBD1 as a possible D gene (5 bases). Germline V gene data show CDR1 as MNHEY and CDR2 as SVGEGT. The V gene lost 0 bases and the J gene lost 8 bases, with 13 bases spanning the gap. The CDR3 runs 15 residues. This CDR3 is CASSYSGQDGEKLFF. Written as DNA, the CDR3 is TGTGCCAGCAGTTACTCGGGGCAGGATGGGGAAAAACTGTTTTTT.

The CDR3 DNA is TGTGCCAGTAGCCAGGGGGGTCCAGCACCCCTCCACTTT. Amino acids: CASSQGGPAPLHF. The J gene is TRBJ1-6, the V gene TRBV19; 7 bases are a match to TRBD1. V was pared by 6 bases and J by 11 bases, with 7 bases of the junction left unmatched. Germline V gene data show CDR1 as LNHDA and CDR2 as SQIVND (reference sequence). The CDR3 length is 13 residues.

This clone was picked up a small number of times. This chain links TRBV6-5 with TRBJ1-2; 8 nucleotides line up with TRBD1. CDR3 length equals 13 residues. The J segment lost 10 bases and the V segment lost 4 bases, leaving 8 bases of the junction unmatched. Germline values: CDR1 MNHEY, CDR2 SVGAGI. The CDR3: CASSSPGQVDYTF. The CDR3 coding sequence is TGTGCCAGCAGTTCACCGGGACAGGTGGACTACACCTTC.

The chain is built from TRBV28 and TRBJ2-7, with 7 positions matching TRBD2. In germline, CDR1 is MDHEN, CDR2 SYDVKM. Trimming cost V 4 bases and J 0 bases; bases outside gene matches: 6. The CDR3 length is 15 residues. CDR3 DNA sequence: TGTGCCAGCAGTTCCCCGCCTAGCGGCTCCTACGAGCAGTACTTC. Its protein is CASSSPPSGSYEQYF.

This chain's CDR3 is CASSDPRVANYGYTF. The CDR3, as DNA: TGTGCCAGCAGTGACCCCAGGGTGGCTAACTATGGCTACACCTTC. J is TRBJ1-2 and V is TRBV25-1; TRBD1 is a possible D gene (5 bases). CDR1 and CDR2 (germline): MGHDK, SYGVNS. Deletions cut 3 bases from V and 0 bases from J, with 11 bases between. The CDR3 spans 15 residues.

The chain joins TRBV11-2 to TRBJ2-1; 11 bases are a match to TRBD2. The V gene end was trimmed by 3 bases and the J gene end by 13 bases; junction bases not matched to a gene: 8. The CDR3 consists of 14 residues. The V gene's germline CDR1 is SGHAT and CDR2 FQNNGV. In DNA, the CDR3 is TGTGCCAGCAGCTTTGAGCCTAGCGGGAGGTCACAGTTCTTC. It codes for CASSFEPSGRSQFF. Full variable domain (rest looked up from reference TRBV11-2 and TRBJ2-1): EAGVAQSPRYKIIEKRQSVAFWCNPISGHATLYWYQQILGQGPKLLIQFQNNGVVDDSQLPKDRFSAERLKGVDSTLKIQPAKLEDSAVYLCASSFEPSGRSQFFGPGTRLTVL.

V is TRBV9 and J is TRBJ1-5; D not resolved. This CDR3 comprises 15 residues. Trimming pared 0 bases from V and 1 base from J, leaving 8 bases between. CDR1 and CDR2 from the germline V gene are SGDLS and YYNGEE. Here the CDR3 reads CASSVGVESNQPQHF. The DNA for the CDR3 is TGTGCCAGCAGCGTAGGAGTGGAAAGCAATCAGCCCCAGCATTTT.

This clone has more than one count but fewer than ten. The chain combines TRBV6-2 or TRBV6-3 with TRBJ2-7, with 7 bases that match TRBD2. V lost 2 bases, J lost 2 bases, and 3 bases stayed unmatched. Germline V gene data show CDR1 as MNHEY and CDR2 as SVGEGT. This CDR3 is 14 amino acids long. In DNA, the CDR3 is TGTGCCAGCAGTTACCTGCTAGCGGCCTACGAGCAGTACTTC. Its translation is CASSYLLAAYEQYF.

The chain links TRBV7-9 to TRBJ2-5, with D possibly matching TRBD2 (7 bases). V lost 0 bases, J lost 0 bases, and 14 bases lay in between. The CDR3 runs to 17 residues. The germline V gene encodes CDR1 SEHNR and CDR2 FQNEAQ (reference sequence). Here the CDR3 reads CASSLAGAGAYQETQYF. In nucleotides, the CDR3 is TGTGCCAGCAGCTTAGCGGGGGCGGGAGCCTACCAAGAGACCCAGTACTTC.

The V call is TRBV19, the J call TRBJ2-5, with D perhaps TRBD1 or TRBD2 (5 bases each). The CDR3 loop spans 15 amino acids. CDR1 and CDR2 from the germline V gene are LNHDA and SQIVND (reference sequence). The V and J ends lost 5 bases and 2 bases respectively, with 15 bases between them. The CDR3 DNA follows: TGTGCCAGTAGTTCCGCCCCCGGGGCACAAGAGACCCAGTACTTC. Translation gives CASSSAPGAQETQYF. Using reference TRBV19 and TRBJ2-5 for the parts outside the CDR3, the full variable domain is DGGITQSPKYLFRKEGQNVTLSCEQNLNHDAMYWYRQDPGQGLRLIYYSQIVNDFQKGDIAEGYSVSREKKESFPLTVTSAQKNPTAFYLCASSSAPGAQETQYFGPGTRLLVL.

The chain has TRBV12-3 or TRBV12-4 and TRBJ2-3, with 10 positions matching TRBD2. V dropped 10 bases and J dropped 1; count of bases not matched to a gene: 2. The CDR3 consists of 13 residues. The CDR3 nucleotides are TGTGCCACCGGGACTAGCGGCACAGATACGCAGTATTTT. Amino acids: CATGTSGTDTQYF.

The genes are TRBV7-7 and TRBJ2-5; 7 positions agree with TRBD2. The trim removed 1 base at V and 2 bases at J, leaving 4 bases unmatched. Germline loops: CDR1 SSHAT, CDR2 FNYEAQ (reference sequence). This CDR3 spans 15 amino acids. CDR3 DNA: TGTGCCAGCAGCTTAGGGGGGACTACACAAGAGACCCAGTACTTC. Encoded protein: CASSLGGTTQETQYF. The full variable domain, its missing parts supplied by reference TRBV7-7 and TRBJ2-5, is GAGVSQSPRYKVTKRGQDVTLRCDPISSHATLYWYQQALGQGPEFLTYFNYEAQPDKSGLPSDRFSAERPEGSISTLTIQRTEQRDSAMYRCASSLGGTTQETQYFGPGTRLLVL.

This chain joins TRBV4-2 and TRBJ2-4, with TRBD1 matching over 11 bases. CDR1 LGHNA and CDR2 YNFKEQ come from the germline V gene. With V trimmed by 4 bases and J by 5 bases, 4 bases remained unmatched. The CDR3 sequence is 15 residues long. The CDR3 loop is CASSRTGGLENIQYF. CDR3 nucleotides: TGTGCCAGCAGCCGGACAGGGGGCTTGGAAAACATTCAGTACTTC.

Worth noting for this clone: The DNA is left out, because the CDR3 cannot be placed on it with certainty; the CDR3 is given as TCRdb lists it. The chain uses TRBV28 and TRBJ2-5; the table's D call of TRBD2 was not tested on the DNA. The CDR3 has 16 residues if both end residues are counted. The germline CDR1 and CDR2 sequences are MDHEN and SYDVKM. The chain's CDR3 is CASSSSLGGTQETQYF.

This chain links TRBV7-7 with TRBJ2-1, with D possibly called TRBD1 or TRBD2 (5 bases each). Looked up from germline, CDR1 is SSHAT and CDR2 is FNYEAQ (reference sequence). Deletions cut 2 bases from V and 0 bases from J, with 17 bases between. The CDR3 runs 18 residues. The CDR3 nucleotides read TGTGCCAGCAGCTTAAATGAAAATTGGGGGAGCTCCTACAATGAGCAGTTCTTC. This codes for CASSLNENWGSSYNEQFF.